The 7 T cell receptor beta chains given below trace back to one sample, sequenced in a study of blood T cell repertoires in COVID-19. Sequencing was performed with immunoSEQ multiplex PCR; in TCRdb, only in-frame clones are kept and a portion is missing. The top ten clones hold 35% to 45% of a sample with around 91,000 clones, 85% of them seen once. The sequenced material came from peripheral blood. The receptors were sampled from a man older than 75 with acute or convalescent COVID-19.

In DNA, the CDR3 is TGTGCCAGCAGTTTAGGGCCCGGGACTAGAAGGGACAATGAGCAGTTCTTC. Its translation: CASSLGPGTRRDNEQFF. The chain uses TRBV27 and TRBJ2-1; 8 bases agree with TRBD2. Trimming at V came to 2 bases and at J to 5 bases, leaving 11 bases not matched to a gene. The CDR3 is 17 amino acids. Germline V lookup: CDR1 MNHEY, CDR2 SMNVEV (reference sequence).

The chain is built from TRBV29-1 and TRBJ2-5, with TRBD1 as a possible D gene (5 bases). CDR3 length equals 12 residues. The V end was cut by 2 bases, the J end by 9 bases, with 13 bases between. CDR1 and CDR2 from the germline V gene are SQVTM and ANQGSEA. The CDR3 region is CSVEQGSEAQYF. CDR3 in DNA: TGCAGCGTTGAACAGGGTTCCGAGGCCCAGTACTTC.

The chain is built from TRBV7-9 and TRBJ1-2; D is perhaps TRBD1 (6 bases). CDR3 length: 13 residues. CDR1 is SEHNR and CDR2 is FQNEAQ in the germline V gene (reference sequence). Deletions cut 6 bases from V and 2 bases from J, with 10 bases between. The CDR3 DNA is TGTGCCAGCAGTTCTCAGGGGAACTATGGCTACACCTTC. It specifies CASSSQGNYGYTF.

Written as DNA, the CDR3 is TGCGCCAGCAGCTTGGCCAGCGGGACCAGAGAGACCCAGTACTTC. It encodes CASSLASGTRETQYF. The genes are TRBV5-1 and TRBJ2-5; 7 positions match TRBD2. This CDR3 contains 15 residues. J lost 4 bases, V lost 0 bases, and 6 bases had no gene match. Germline-derived CDR1 and CDR2 are SGHRS and YFSETQ.

This rearrangement joins TRBV2 to TRBJ2-2; D is uncertain. The CDR3 spans 13 residues. Trimming left V 6 bases short and J 6 bases short, with 11 bases between. Germline-derived CDR1 and CDR2 are SNHLY and FYNNEI. The CDR3 loop reads CASRESRSGELFF. The CDR3 coding sequence is TGTGCCAGCAGGGAATCTAGGTCCGGGGAGCTGTTTTTT.

The rearrangement links TRBV18 to TRBJ1-1; D uncertain. CDR1 is KGHSH, CDR2 LQKENI, per germline. This CDR3 has 16 amino acids. The V end was cut by 7 bases, the J end by 1 base, with 19 bases between. CDR3 protein: CASYGGLATRNTEAFF. The CDR3 DNA reads TGTGCCAGCTACGGAGGTTTGGCTACAAGGAACACTGAAGCTTTCTTT.

The chain employs TRBV7-9 and TRBJ1-1; 7 bases map to TRBD1. Germline loops: CDR1 SEHNR, CDR2 FQNEAQ (reference sequence). With V trimmed by 6 bases and J by 5 bases, 9 bases remained unmatched. The CDR3 is 14 residues long. The CDR3 coding sequence is TGTGCCAGCAGTCCGCAGGGGGAAGAGACTGAAGCTTTCTTT. It is translated as CASSPQGEETEAFF.